These 28 T cell receptor beta chains were all obtained from the same sample, sequenced in a study of OX40 agonist ivuxolimab in advanced cancers. This table comes from immunoSEQ multiplex PCR, and its TCRdb copy is limited to in-frame clones, with some not included. The sample includes approximately 82,000 clones, 80% to 90% of them seen just once. The sample was CD4+ or CD8+ T cells sorted from blood, taken in a trial of the OX40 agonist ivuxolimab. These receptors originate from an adult with an advanced solid tumor such as melanoma, head and neck, liver or kidney cancer.

This CDR3 is CAISDTGIEKLFF. CDR3 in DNA: TGTGCCATCAGTGATACAGGGATTGAAAAACTGTTTTTT. The chain has TRBV10-3 and TRBJ1-4; possibly TRBD1 for D (6 bases). The V gene's germline CDR1 is ENHRY and CDR2 SYGVKD. V was trimmed by 3 bases and J by 7 bases, leaving 9 bases between them. The CDR3 length is 13 residues.

This rearrangement joins TRBV7-8 to TRBJ1-1, with TRBD1 identical over 9 bases. This CDR3 spans 17 amino acids. Germline V CDR1 and CDR2: SGHVS, FQNEAQ. Unmatched junction bases numbered 15, after V lost 5 bases and J lost 5 bases. The CDR3 nucleotides read TGTGCCAGCAGCCTCCTACCAACCGGGACAGGGAGGACTGAAGCTTTCTTT. It specifies CASSLLPTGTGRTEAFF.

J is TRBJ1-2 and V is TRBV18; D gene ambiguous. The CDR3 runs 13 residues. Deletions cut 5 bases from V and 2 bases from J, with 9 bases between. Germline V gene sequence: CDR1 KGHSH, CDR2 LQKENI. The CDR3 loop reads CASSGGKNYGYTF. DNA of the CDR3: TGTGCCAGCTCAGGCGGGAAAAACTATGGCTACACCTTC.

This clone was picked up a small number of times. The CDR3 loop is CASSVDTNQPQHF. The CDR3 region has the DNA TGCGCCAGCAGCGTGGACACTAATCAGCCCCAGCATTTT. The chain is built from TRBV5-1 and TRBJ1-5, with D possibly matching TRBD1 (5 bases). Trimming cost V 4 bases and J 4 bases, with 9 bases left between them. Germline-derived CDR1 and CDR2 are SGHRS and YFSETQ. The CDR3 covers 13 residues.

The V and J genes are TRBV6-7 and TRBJ2-2, with D unclear. TRBV6-7 is labeled an ORF, and its function is uncertain. Trimming removed 0 bases from V and 0 bases from J, with 17 bases in between. The CDR3 spans 19 residues. Written as DNA, the CDR3 is TGTGCCAGCAGTTACTCGATACTTGGCAGCCAAACGAACACCGGGGAGCTGTTTTTT. It codes for CASSYSILGSQTNTGELFF.

The rearrangement uses TRBV6-1 and TRBJ1-1, with a possible D match to TRBD1 (5 bases). The CDR3 is 14 amino acids. Germline V gene lookup returns CDR1 MNHNS and CDR2 SASEGT. Trimming took off 4 bases at V and 1 base at J, with 10 bases between the two ends. This CDR3 reads CASSVRDGNTEAFF. CDR3 coding DNA: TGTGCCAGCAGTGTAAGGGACGGGAACACTGAAGCTTTCTTT.

The chain is built from TRBV28 and TRBJ2-5, with D uncertain. This CDR3 region has 14 residues. The germline CDR1 and CDR2 sequences are MDHEN and SYDVKM. V lost 3 bases and J lost 1, with 9 bases in between. CDR3 loop: CASSLKGTQETQYF. CDR3 nucleotide sequence: TGTGCCAGCAGTTTGAAGGGCACCCAAGAGACCCAGTACTTC.

The chain recombines TRBV7-6 with TRBJ2-3; 9 bases line up with TRBD2. In germline, CDR1 is SGHVS, CDR2 FNYEAQ. Trimming at V came to 4 bases and at J to 4 bases, leaving 6 bases not matched to a gene. This CDR3 spans 15 amino acids. The CDR3 DNA follows: TGTGCCAGCAGCTCGCTAGCGGGATTGCCAGATACGCAGTATTTT. This gives the protein CASSSLAGLPDTQYF.

The CDR3 is CASSLGDYGYTF. The DNA for the CDR3 is TGTGCCAGCAGCTTAGGGGACTATGGCTACACCTTC. The chain has TRBV5-5 and TRBJ1-2, with D perhaps TRBD1 (5 bases). Germline V gene sequence: CDR1 SGHKS, CDR2 YYEKEE (reference sequence). V gave up 2 bases and J gave up 3 bases, with 5 bases separating them. The CDR3 consists of 12 residues. The full variable domain, its missing parts supplied by reference TRBV5-5 and TRBJ1-2, is DAGVTQSPTHLIKTRGQQVTLRCSPISGHKSVSWYQQVLGQGPQFIFQYYEKEERGRGNFPDRFSARQFPNYSSELNVNALLLGDSALYLCASSLGDYGYTFGSGTRLTVV.

The J gene is TRBJ2-1, the V gene TRBV19; the D gene is possibly TRBD2 (6 bases). V lost 2 bases, J lost 3 bases, and 11 bases lay in between. This CDR3 is built from 15 residues. Germline CDR1 and CDR2: LNHDA and SQIVND (reference sequence). CDR3: CASSINSGNYNEQFF. CDR3 DNA: TGTGCCAGTAGTATAAATAGCGGAAACTACAATGAGCAGTTCTTC.

The gene calls are TRBV4-1 and TRBJ2-5; tentative D call: TRBD2 (6 bases). Germline loops: CDR1 MGHRA, CDR2 YSYEKL. This CDR3 is built from 18 residues. V shed 1 base and J shed 10 bases, with 28 bases lying between them. The CDR3 loop reads CASSQGTDRDLLRGDQYF. The CDR3 bases are TGCGCCAGCAGCCAAGGAACGGACCGGGACTTGCTGCGAGGGGACCAGTACTTC.

V and J are TRBV29-1 and TRBJ1-1, with D uncertain. Per the germline V gene, CDR1 is SQVTM and CDR2 is ANQGSEA. The CDR3 loop spans 11 amino acids. The V gene lost 7 bases and the J gene lost 1 base, with 7 bases spanning the gap. CDR3 sequence (DNA): TGCAGCGCCGAGAGGAACACTGAAGCTTTCTTT. Protein product: CSAERNTEAFF. Full variable domain (missing parts from reference TRBV29-1 and TRBJ1-1): SAVISQKPSRDICQRGTSLTIQCQVDSQVTMMFWYRQQPGQSLTLIATANQGSEATYESGFVIDKFPISRPNLTFSTLTVSNMSPEDSSIYLCSAERNTEAFFGQGTRLTVV.

This clone was seen a few times. V usage is TRBV29-1 and J usage is TRBJ2-2; possibly TRBD1 for D (6 bases). The CDR3 has 13 amino acids. Germline CDR1 reads SQVTM; CDR2 reads ANQGSEA. CDR3 sequence reads: CSAGQILTGELFF. The CDR3 DNA sequence: TGCAGTGCCGGACAGATATTAACCGGGGAGCTGTTTTTT.

The rearrangement joins TRBV13 to TRBJ2-3, with D hard to call. Trimming removed 5 bases at V and 2 bases at J, with 11 bases between. This CDR3 region has 14 residues. Germline CDR1 reads PRHDT; CDR2 reads FYEKMQ (reference sequence). The CDR3 loop reads CASSPTPNTDTQYF. CDR3 nucleotide sequence: TGTGCCAGCAGCCCGACCCCTAACACAGATACGCAGTATTTT. Supplemented by reference TRBV13 and TRBJ2-3, the full variable domain reads AAGVIQSPRHLIKEKRETATLKCYPIPRHDTVYWYQQGPGQDPQFLISFYEKMQSDKGSIPDRFSAQQFSDYHSELNMSSLELGDSALYFCASSPTPNTDTQYFGPGTRLTVL.

The V gene is TRBV29-1, the J gene TRBJ2-7, with D possibly TRBD1 on 6 matching bases. CDR3 length: 12 residues. CDR1 is SQVTM, CDR2 ANQGSEA, per germline. The CDR3 protein is CSFQGQNYEQYF. The CDR3 DNA is TGCAGTTTTCAAGGACAGAACTACGAGCAGTACTTC.

The rearrangement links TRBV7-8 to TRBJ2-7, with D possibly being TRBD2 (6 bases). The V and J ends lost 6 bases and 2 bases respectively, with 14 bases between them. The CDR3 has 14 residues. The germline V gene has CDR1 SGHVS and CDR2 FQNEAQ. The CDR3 sequence: CASSWAGKPYEQYF. The CDR3 region has the DNA TGTGCCAGCAGTTGGGCGGGAAAACCCTACGAGCAGTACTTC.

In its sample, this clone was seen once. V and J are TRBV30 and TRBJ2-5; D remains ambiguous. The CDR3 consists of 13 residues. CDR1 and CDR2 (germline): GTSNPN, SVGIG (reference sequence). V lost 4 bases to trimming and J lost 4 bases, with 13 bases between them. The CDR3 nucleotides are TGTGCCTGGACCCCGATGAGTGTAGAGACCCAGTACTTC. It translates to CAWTPMSVETQYF. Variable domain in full (rest from reference TRBV30 and TRBJ2-5): SQTIHQWPATLVQPVGSPLSLECTVEGTSNPNLYWYRQAAGRGLQLLFYSVGIGQISSEVPQNLSASRPQDRQFILSSKKLLLSDSGFYLCAWTPMSVETQYFGPGTRLLVL.

The chain uses TRBV15 and TRBJ2-3; TRBD2 matches at 11 bases. This CDR3 comprises 16 residues. V was clipped by 0 bases and J by 4 bases; unmatched bases: 3. Germline values: CDR1 LNHNV, CDR2 YYDKDF (reference sequence). The CDR3 sequence: CATSRDVAGGADTQYF. DNA for the CDR3: TGTGCCACCAGCAGAGATGTAGCGGGAGGGGCAGATACGCAGTATTTT.

The chain carries TRBV2 and TRBJ1-1; 7 bases map to TRBD1. Germline V gene data show CDR1 as SNHLY and CDR2 as FYNNEI. The trim removed 7 bases at V and 0 bases at J, leaving 8 bases unmatched. The CDR3 sequence is 15 residues long. For the CDR3, the DNA is TGTGCCAGCATCCACCGGGGGACAGTGAACACTGAAGCTTTCTTT. Amino acid sequence: CASIHRGTVNTEAFF.

The J gene is TRBJ2-5, the V gene TRBV5-4; 7 bases align to TRBD1. The CDR3 is 14 amino acids. V lost 2 bases, J lost 2 bases, and 3 bases stayed unmatched. CDR1 and CDR2 from the germline V gene are SGHNT and YYREEE (reference sequence). CDR3 DNA sequence: TGTGCCAGCAGCTTTGGACAGGAGCAAGAGACCCAGTACTTC. Translating gives CASSFGQEQETQYF.

The V and J genes are TRBV10-2 and TRBJ2-5; the match to TRBD2 covers 8 bases. This CDR3 is built from 14 residues. Germline-derived CDR1 and CDR2 are WSHSY and SAAADI. Trimming took 5 bases from V and 4 from J; bases not matched to a gene: 6. Written as DNA, the CDR3 is TGCGCCAGCAGTTTAAGCGGGGGTGGAGAGACCCAGTACTTC. Amino acid sequence: CASSLSGGGETQYF.

V gene TRBV19 combines with J gene TRBJ1-1; 8 bases line up with TRBD1. V gave up 4 bases and J gave up 3 bases; unmatched junction bases: 10. The CDR3 totals 16 residues. CDR1 and CDR2 (germline): LNHDA, SQIVND (reference sequence). The CDR3 region has the DNA TGTGCCAGTAGTAGGAACGGACAGGGCCGGGACACTGAAGCTTTCTTT. It yields the protein CASSRNGQGRDTEAFF.

The rearrangement joins TRBV6-5 to TRBJ2-1; TRBD1 might be the D (6 bases). The CDR3 sequence is 13 residues long. V shed 5 bases and J shed 8 bases, with 13 bases lying between them. Germline assignment: CDR1 MNHEY and CDR2 SVGAGI. DNA for the CDR3: TGTGCCAGCAGTGCACAGGGAGTCGATGAGCAGTTCTTC. It encodes CASSAQGVDEQFF.

CDR3 region: CASSWGQGNTEAFF. DNA of the CDR3: TGTGCCAGCAGCTGGGGACAGGGGAACACTGAAGCTTTCTTT. The chain uses TRBV11-2 and TRBJ1-1, with TRBD1 matching over 9 bases. CDR3 length equals 14 residues. The V gene's germline CDR1 is SGHAT and CDR2 FQNNGV. V was pared by 4 bases and J by 1 base, with 1 base of the junction left unmatched.

The chain has TRBV11-2 and TRBJ1-6, with D possibly being TRBD1 (5 bases). Trimming took 7 bases from V and 7 from J, leaving 11 bases between them. Germline assignment: CDR1 SGHAT and CDR2 FQNNGV. This CDR3 spans 13 amino acids. CDR3: CASMSGGNSPLHF. CDR3 DNA: TGTGCCAGCATGAGCGGGGGGAATTCACCCCTCCACTTT.

V is TRBV19 and J is TRBJ2-2; perhaps TRBD2 as D (7 bases). The V gene's germline CDR1 is LNHDA and CDR2 SQIVND (reference sequence). This CDR3 spans 16 amino acids. Trimming removed 8 bases at V and 0 bases at J, with 16 bases between. Here the CDR3 DNA reads TGTGCCAGTCTAAACGGGGGGCAGACGAACACCGGGGAGCTGTTTTTT. It codes for CASLNGGQTNTGELFF.

The rearrangement joins TRBV2 to TRBJ2-2; the D is unclear. The germline V gene encodes CDR1 SNHLY and CDR2 FYNNEI. V was trimmed by 5 bases and J by 4 bases, leaving 11 bases between them. This CDR3 region has 14 residues. CDR3 sequence reads: CASSLAGSTGELFF. CDR3 nucleotide sequence: TGTGCCAGCAGTTTAGCCGGCAGCACCGGGGAGCTGTTTTTT.

This chain connects TRBV7-8 to TRBJ2-7; 10 bases fit TRBD1. Germline lookup yields CDR1 SGHVS and CDR2 FQNEAQ. J was trimmed by 2 bases and V by 5 bases; bases with no gene match: 9. The CDR3 loop spans 16 amino acids. The CDR3 protein is CASSGRDRGITYEQYF. The DNA for the CDR3 is TGTGCCAGCAGCGGCCGGGACAGGGGCATTACCTACGAGCAGTACTTC.